This T cell receptor beta chain was retrieved from a study of control samples from healthy donors and cancer patients. Germline V CDR1 and CDR2: LGHNA, YNFKEQ. The CDR3 spans 15 residues. The J segment lost 8 bases and the V segment lost 2 bases, leaving 7 bases of the junction unmatched. The protocol was immunoSEQ multiplex PCR, while the TCRdb copy is restricted to in-frame clones and leaves out a portion. The sample consists of fewer than 30,000 clones, approximately 90% of them appearing once. The rearrangement uses TRBV4-2 and TRBJ1-2; 11 bases match TRBD1. The source of this sequence is a middle-aged woman with lung cancer. The sequencing sample was made of PBMCs. CDR3 sequence reads: CASSQMDRGLGGYTF. The CDR3 region has the DNA TGTGCCAGCAGCCAAATGGACAGGGGGCTGGGCGGCTACACCTTC.